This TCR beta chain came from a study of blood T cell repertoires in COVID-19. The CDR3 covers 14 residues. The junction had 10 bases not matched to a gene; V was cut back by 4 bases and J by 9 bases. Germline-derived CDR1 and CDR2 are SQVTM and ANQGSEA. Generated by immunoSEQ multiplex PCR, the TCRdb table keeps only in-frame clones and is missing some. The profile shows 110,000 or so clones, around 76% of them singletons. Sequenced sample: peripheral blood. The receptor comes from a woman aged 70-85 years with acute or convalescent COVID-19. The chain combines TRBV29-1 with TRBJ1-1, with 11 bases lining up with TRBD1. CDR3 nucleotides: TGCAGCGTTGGGACCCGGGACAGGGGGAGGAAAGCTTTCTTT. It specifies CSVGTRDRGRKAFF. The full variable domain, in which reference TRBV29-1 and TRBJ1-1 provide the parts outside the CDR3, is SAVISQKPSRDICQRGTSLTIQCQVDSQVTMMFWYRQQPGQSLTLIATANQGSEATYESGFVIDKFPISRPNLTFSTLTVSNMSPEDSSIYLCSVGTRDRGRKAFFGQGTRLTVV.